This TCR beta chain is drawn from a study of blood T cells in healthy people across ages. Study observations and caveats: In long-lived donors, naive CD4+ cell counts and diversity exceeded those of aged donors.

Next came a second PCR, run for roughly 6 to 11 cycles, which used a sample-barcoded 5' primer along with a J-beta primer mix. TCRdb reprocessed the 5' RACE reads with MiXCR, giving one entry per CDR3 protein. The sample holds 1.5 million to 2 million distinct CDR3 sequences, about 50% seen once. Every participating donor contributed roughly 10 milliliters of peripheral blood through a draw. A note on this clonotype: Its antigen is not known.

The CDR3 extends over 14 amino acids. Per germline, CDR1 MNHEY and CDR2 SVGEGT. Trimming removed 4 bases from V and 4 bases from J; junction bases left unmatched: 6. Sequences were obtained from blood. This chain joins TRBV6-2 or TRBV6-3 and TRBJ2-5, with 7 nucleotides matching TRBD1. The TCR sequence derives from a woman aged 35 to 49 in good health. CDR3 in DNA: TGTGCCAGCAGTTCTACTCGGACAGGAGAGACCCAGTACTTC. Protein product: CASSSTRTGETQYF.